Listed here are 19 T cell receptor beta chains from one sample, sequenced in a study of cytotoxic CD8 clonotypes in ibrutinib-treated CLL (dated by TCRdb to about 2021). Sample time point, as interpreted from the label and publication: 12 months on ibrutinib. The library was generated by the immunoSEQ multiplex PCR assay. The table was pulled from immuneACCESS by TCRdb, which kept in-frame rearrangements only. Such tables lose some clones; where checked, under half of the loss comes from unresolved V genes, and the rest has no known cause. This sample holds about 68,000 clones; 68% were observed only once. The ten biggest clones cover around 5.8% of the sample. The sample in question was PBMCs, obtained after 12 months of ibrutinib treatment. The origin of the receptors is a human donor with chronic lymphocytic leukemia.

The rearrangement joins TRBV9 to TRBJ2-5; D is possibly TRBD1 (5 bases). The CDR3 is 12 residues long. Germline CDR1 SGDLS, CDR2 YYNGEE. Trimming took off 0 bases at V and 10 bases at J, with 10 bases between the two ends. The CDR3, as DNA: TGTGCCAGCAGCGTAGATAGGGGCGGCCAGTACTTC. Translating gives CASSVDRGGQYF.

This chain connects TRBV4-1 to TRBJ2-7, with 11 bases lining up with TRBD1. CDR1 is MGHRA, CDR2 YSYEKL, per germline. The CDR3 has 15 residues. The trim removed 3 bases at V and 3 bases at J, leaving 4 bases unmatched. CDR3 sequence: CASSHPGQGVYEQYF. As DNA, the CDR3 is TGCGCCAGCAGCCATCCGGGACAGGGGGTCTACGAGCAGTACTTC.

By share of the sample, this clone is medium-sized (0.01 to 0.1%). The chain couples TRBV15 to TRBJ1-5; 11 nucleotides line up with TRBD1. Trimming took 4 bases from V and 7 from J; bases not matched to a gene: 3. CDR1 is LNHNV and CDR2 is YYDKDF in the germline V gene (reference sequence). There are 14 residues in the CDR3. The DNA for the CDR3 is TGTGCCACCAGCACCGGACAGGGGGCACAGCCCCAGCATTTT. Amino acids: CATSTGQGAQPQHF.

A few counts support this clone. The rearrangement joins TRBV9 to TRBJ2-1; the D gene is possibly TRBD1 (6 bases). In germline, CDR1 is SGDLS, CDR2 YYNGEE. There are 15 residues in the CDR3. Deletions cut 0 bases from V and 1 base from J, with 8 bases between. CDR3 residues: CASSVGGGSYNEQFF. Written as DNA, the CDR3 is TGTGCCAGCAGCGTAGGAGGGGGTTCCTACAATGAGCAGTTCTTC.

The V call is TRBV2, the J call TRBJ1-2; 7 bases are shared with TRBD1. This CDR3 contains 14 residues. J gave up 6 bases and V 5 bases, and 9 bases lay outside the gene matches. Germline lookup yields CDR1 SNHLY and CDR2 FYNNEI. DNA of the CDR3: TGTGCCAGCAGTATATCAGGGGGAGGGAATGGCTACACCTTC. This translates into CASSISGGGNGYTF.

V usage is TRBV7-9 and J usage is TRBJ2-3; D is uncertain. The V and J ends lost 1 base and 7 bases respectively, with 0 bases between them. The germline V gene has CDR1 SEHNR and CDR2 FQNEAQ (reference sequence). The length of the CDR3 is 10 residues. As DNA, the CDR3 is TGTGCCAGCAGCTTAGATACGCAGTATTTT. Protein: CASSLDTQYF.

A few counts support this clone. The chain recombines TRBV7-9 with TRBJ1-1; perhaps TRBD1 as D (5 bases). V was trimmed by 4 bases and J by 2 bases, leaving 17 bases between them. The germline V gene encodes CDR1 SEHNR and CDR2 FQNEAQ (reference sequence). There are 16 residues in the CDR3. The CDR3 here is CASSSSGLGPNTEAFF. The CDR3 DNA follows: TGTGCCAGCAGCTCCTCCGGTTTGGGGCCAAACACTGAAGCTTTCTTT.

V gene TRBV7-2 combines with J gene TRBJ2-5; no firm D call. Germline V gene sequence: CDR1 SGHTA, CDR2 FQGNSA. The length of the CDR3 is 13 residues. Trimming pared 5 bases from V and 5 bases from J, leaving 12 bases between. In nucleotides, the CDR3 is TGTGCCAGCAGCCCGAGGACGTTTGAGACCCAGTACTTC. Its translation: CASSPRTFETQYF.

In this sample, this clone turned up many times. This rearrangement joins TRBV28 to TRBJ1-5; possibly TRBD1 for D (6 bases). Trimming cost V 6 bases and J 7 bases, with 16 bases left between them. The germline V gene has CDR1 MDHEN and CDR2 SYDVKM. The CDR3 contains 14 residues. The CDR3 coding sequence is TGTGCCAGCAGGACCTGGGGGGCGAGGCAGCCCCAGCATTTT. Residues: CASRTWGARQPQHF.

The V and J genes are TRBV6-5 and TRBJ2-7; the match to TRBD2 covers 11 bases. In germline, CDR1 is MNHEY, CDR2 SVGAGI. The CDR3 has 14 residues. V shed 5 bases, J shed 4 bases, and the junction held 4 bases outside the gene matches. The CDR3 DNA is TGTGCCAGCAGTGTAGCGGGGGGGCGGTACGAGCAGTACTTC. Translated: CASSVAGGRYEQYF.

The chain has TRBV2 and TRBJ2-7; TRBD1 matches 10 bases. The CDR3 is made up of 16 amino acids. Germline values: CDR1 SNHLY, CDR2 FYNNEI. J was trimmed by 4 bases and V by 4 bases; bases with no gene match: 10. CDR3 residues: CASSVGGTGVRYEQYF. The CDR3 region has the DNA TGTGCCAGCAGTGTCGGCGGGACAGGGGTTCGGTACGAGCAGTACTTC.

V gene TRBV6-5 combines with J gene TRBJ2-3; TRBD1 aligns across 7 bases. This CDR3 spans 15 amino acids. Germline CDR1 and CDR2: MNHEY and SVGAGI. The V and J ends lost 5 bases and 0 bases, in that order; junction bases with no gene match: 5. The DNA for the CDR3 is TGTGCCAGCAGTCGGACAGGATCTAGCACAGATACGCAGTATTTT. Its protein product is CASSRTGSSTDTQYF.

This chain links TRBV6-4 with TRBJ2-3; the D is unclear. Germline V gene sequence: CDR1 MRHNA, CDR2 SNTAGT. There are 18 residues in the CDR3. V lost 2 bases and J lost 2, with 20 bases in between. CDR3 nucleotides: TGTGCCAGCAGTGACCCCCTGGTCCCACCACACACCACAGATACGCAGTATTTT. Translated, it gives CASSDPLVPPHTTDTQYF.

The rearrangement joins TRBV6-5 to TRBJ1-2; D gene uncertain. Trimming shortened V by 6 bases and J by 2 bases, and 10 bases separated the two germline ends. CDR3 length: 13 amino acids. Per the germline V gene, CDR1 is MNHEY and CDR2 is SVGAGI. CDR3 coding DNA: TGTGCCAGCAGCTTACAGAAAAACTATGGCTACACCTTC. This encodes CASSLQKNYGYTF.

The V gene is TRBV9, the J gene TRBJ2-7; D is undetermined. The germline V and J ends were trimmed by 4 bases and 0 bases, with 14 bases remaining between them. Germline CDR1 and CDR2: SGDLS and YYNGEE. The CDR3 has 15 residues. The CDR3 DNA reads as TGTGCCAGCAGCCAAGAGCCCTTTAGCTCCTACGAGCAGTACTTC. This encodes CASSQEPFSSYEQYF. Variable domain in full (rest from reference TRBV9 and TRBJ2-7): DSGVTQTPKHLITATGQRVTLRCSPRSGDLSVYWYQQSLDQGLQFLIQYYNGEERAKGNILERFSAQQFPDLHSELNLSSLELGDSALYFCASSQEPFSSYEQYFGPGTRLTVT.

V is TRBV2 and J is TRBJ1-5, with 8 bases aligning to TRBD1. This CDR3 has 14 residues. CDR1 is SNHLY and CDR2 is FYNNEI in the germline V gene. J was trimmed by 5 bases and V by 6 bases; bases with no gene match: 6. The CDR3 coding sequence is TGTGCCAGCAGCGGACAGGGATTCCATCAGCCCCAGCATTTT. This gives the protein CASSGQGFHQPQHF.

The CDR3 nucleotides are TGCGCCAGCAGCCCTCCGGGGAGGACAGAGACCCAGTACTTC. Translation gives CASSPPGRTETQYF. The chain links TRBV5-1 to TRBJ2-5; a weak D match, TRBD2 (6 bases). This CDR3 comprises 14 residues. Looked up from germline, CDR1 is SGHRS and CDR2 is YFSETQ. Trimming took off 4 bases at V and 4 bases at J, with 14 bases between the two ends.

The rearrangement uses TRBV7-7 and TRBJ1-4; the D gene is possibly TRBD1 (5 bases). V lost 5 bases, J lost 7 bases, and 17 bases lay in between. CDR3 length: 15 amino acids. Germline V gene lookup returns CDR1 SSHAT and CDR2 FNYEAQ (reference sequence). DNA for the CDR3: TGTGCCAGCAGCCCTCCTAGAGGCGGGGGTGAAAAACTGTTTTTT. Its translation is CASSPPRGGGEKLFF.

V usage is TRBV5-1 and J usage is TRBJ2-7; D assignment may be TRBD1 or TRBD2 (6 bases each). CDR1 and CDR2 (germline): SGHRS, YFSETQ. The length of the CDR3 is 18 residues. V lost 0 bases and J lost 5, with 24 bases in between. The CDR3 DNA sequence: TGCGCCAGCAGCTTGGGACTACAGGGAGGCCCCGTCGGGAACGAGCAGTACTTC. Encoded protein: CASSLGLQGGPVGNEQYF.